This TCR beta chain was sequenced during a study of cytomegalovirus exposure and HLA in healthy donors. Study-wide context: From donors who were HLA-typed, an early data release held approximately 80 million unique TCRs.

The PCR used 60 Vbeta and 13 Jbeta primers. The table came from immunoSEQ multiplex PCR; TCRdb's copy has only in-frame clones and leaves some out. The sample consists of approximately 86,000 clones, roughly 85% of them appearing once. The CDR3 loop spans 16 amino acids. Study-level points and caveats: The authors later linked a missense DCLRE1C variant to TCR beta V- and J-gene trimming. HLA restriction was apparent for most CMV-associated TCR beta chains in a later analysis.

Details on this clone: The antigen is undetermined.

The genes are TRBV21-1 and TRBJ1-6; TRBD1, as called in the table, went unchecked against the DNA. TRBV21-1 is marked as a pseudogene. The sequence came from a man aged 35 to 55 in good health and CMV-seropositive. Specimen: PBMCs. For the CDR3, the DNA is TGTGCCAGCAGCAAAGAGGGCAGGGTGGAGAATTCACCCCTCCACTTT. Translation: CASSKEGRVENSPLHF.